One sample yielded the 30 T cell receptor beta chains listed below, sequenced in a study of T cell repertoires in cytomegalovirus infection. TCRdb reanalysed the reads using MiXCR and keeps one entry per CDR3 protein. There are approximately 910,000 distinct CDR3 sequences in the sample; 30% to 40% occur only once, and roughly 13% lies in the top ten. Their specific antigens are unknown. The material was cultured CD8+ T cells from PBMCs, obtained from culture after CMV antigen stimulation. The receptors come from a human donor in good health (CMV status not recorded). Some clones in this sample may be carry-over from other donors' samples.

The rearrangement links TRBV27 to TRBJ1-2, with a possible D match to TRBD1 (5 bases). This CDR3 comprises 14 residues. Germline loops: CDR1 MNHEY, CDR2 SMNVEV (reference sequence). V was trimmed by 3 bases and J by 4 bases, leaving 12 bases between them. The CDR3 sequence is CASSFSGRLYGYTF. The CDR3 region has the DNA TGTGCCAGCAGTTTCTCGGGACGGCTCTATGGCTACACCTTC.

A few counts support this clonotype. J is TRBJ2-3 and V is TRBV27; TRBD1 matches at 7 bases. CDR3 length: 16 amino acids. Germline V gene sequence: CDR1 MNHEY, CDR2 SMNVEV (reference sequence). The trim removed 2 bases at V and 2 bases at J, leaving 7 bases unmatched. The CDR3 DNA reads TGTGCCAGCAGTTTAATCGGGACAGCACACACAGATACGCAGTATTTT. This encodes CASSLIGTAHTDTQYF.

This chain uses TRBV7-6 with TRBJ1-6; D is possibly TRBD1 (5 bases). CDR3 size: 14 residues. Germline lookup yields CDR1 SGHVS and CDR2 FNYEAQ. V was trimmed by 5 bases and J by 7 bases, leaving 12 bases between them. The CDR3 loop reads CASSPGRKNSPLHF. The CDR3 DNA follows: TGTGCCAGCAGCCCGGGACGGAAGAATTCACCCCTCCACTTT.

The sample holds one count of this clonotype. The V gene is TRBV27, the J gene TRBJ2-7; a weak D match, TRBD2 (5 bases). Trimming removed 3 bases from V and 1 base from J, with 13 bases in between. Germline V gene data show CDR1 as MNHEY and CDR2 as SMNVEV (reference sequence). The CDR3 totals 15 residues. CDR3 amino acids: CASSFLGDRSYEQYF. The CDR3 bases are TGTGCCAGCAGTTTTTTGGGAGACCGGTCCTACGAGCAGTACTTC.

This clonotype was seen only a few times. The chain combines TRBV6-2 or TRBV6-3 with TRBJ2-7; D remains ambiguous. This CDR3 is built from 15 residues. Germline V lookup: CDR1 MNHEY, CDR2 SVGEGT. The germline V and J ends were trimmed by 1 base and 0 bases, with 10 bases remaining between them. CDR3 sequence: CASSYCLTISYEQYV. CDR3 coding DNA: TGTGCCAGCAGTTACTGTCTAACGATCTCCTACGAGCAGTACGTC.

This clonotype came up many times. The chain couples TRBV7-9 to TRBJ2-5, with 7 bases fitting TRBD1. CDR3 length: 14 residues. Germline loops: CDR1 SEHNR, CDR2 FQNEAQ (reference sequence). V lost 6 bases, J lost 1 base, and 5 bases stayed unmatched. DNA for the CDR3: TGTGCCAGCAGACCACGACAGGGCCAAGAGACCCAGTACTTC. Translated: CASRPRQGQETQYF.

The V gene is TRBV4-1, the J gene TRBJ1-1; 7 bases fit TRBD1. Germline V gene sequence: CDR1 MGHRA, CDR2 YSYEKL. This CDR3 is built from 15 residues. Trimming removed 0 bases from V and 5 bases from J; junction bases left unmatched: 6. CDR3 sequence reads: CASSQDPTGRTEAFF. For the CDR3, the DNA is TGCGCCAGCAGCCAAGATCCGACAGGGAGGACTGAAGCTTTCTTT.

This clonotype came up a few times. CDR3 loop: CASSHRTGKGTEAFF. The CDR3, as DNA: TGTGCCAGCAGCCACCGCACAGGGAAGGGCACTGAAGCTTTCTTT. This chain uses TRBV7-9 with TRBJ1-1, with D possibly being TRBD1 (6 bases). This CDR3 region has 15 residues. The V gene's germline CDR1 is SEHNR and CDR2 FQNEAQ (reference sequence). The V and J ends lost 5 bases and 4 bases respectively, with 17 bases between them.

The chain employs TRBV7-6 and TRBJ1-1; D is unresolved. Trimming removed 5 bases at V and 6 bases at J, with 13 bases between. The CDR3 extends over 13 amino acids. Germline V gene lookup returns CDR1 SGHVS and CDR2 FNYEAQ. CDR3 sequence (DNA): TGTGCCAGCAGCCTTATCGGGGTCCCTGAAGCTTTCTTT. Protein: CASSLIGVPEAFF.

The J gene is TRBJ2-1, the V gene TRBV27, with 12 bases aligning to TRBD1. J lost 8 bases, V lost 4 bases, and 6 bases had no gene match. Per germline, CDR1 MNHEY and CDR2 SMNVEV (reference sequence). This CDR3 has 15 amino acids. CDR3 nucleotides: TGTGCCAGCAGTTCGGGACAGGGGGCGCGGGATGAGCAGTTCTTC. Translated, it gives CASSSGQGARDEQFF.

This clonotype appeared many times. The chain links TRBV7-2 to TRBJ1-4; a weak D match, TRBD1 (5 bases). Trimming shortened V by 1 base and J by 8 bases, and 17 bases separated the two germline ends. The germline V gene encodes CDR1 SGHTA and CDR2 FQGNSA. This CDR3 spans 16 amino acids. The CDR3 reads CASSLGDSPSSEKLFF. Here the CDR3 DNA reads TGTGCCAGCAGCTTAGGTGACAGCCCGAGTAGCGAAAAACTGTTTTTT.

This clonotype was seen more than once but under ten times. This rearrangement joins TRBV7-9 to TRBJ1-1; the match to TRBD1 covers 9 bases. The length of the CDR3 is 15 residues. Germline assignment: CDR1 SEHNR and CDR2 FQNEAQ (reference sequence). Unmatched junction bases numbered 9, after V lost 5 bases and J lost 5 bases. The CDR3 bases are TGTGCCAGCAGCCCGTTACAGGGGGCTGGGACTGAAGCTTTCTTT. Translating gives CASSPLQGAGTEAFF.

Concerning this clonotype: This may be a read error: a much more frequent sequence differs by one nucleotide. This chain connects TRBV7-9 to TRBJ1-1; tentative D call: TRBD1 (6 bases). CDR3 length: 11 residues. Trimming removed 8 bases from V and 8 bases from J, with 12 bases in between. Germline V gives CDR1 SEHNR, CDR2 FQNEAQ (reference sequence). CDR3 region: CASSWTAEAFF. The CDR3 coding sequence is TGTGCCAGCTCCTGGACAGCAGAAGCTTTCTTT.

This clonotype appeared many times. The chain carries TRBV2 and TRBJ2-2; D may be TRBD2 (5 bases). The germline V gene encodes CDR1 SNHLY and CDR2 FYNNEI. The CDR3 is made up of 13 amino acids. Trimming cost V 5 bases and J 5 bases, with 9 bases left between them. The CDR3 DNA follows: TGTGCCAGCAGTAGGACTGTGACCGGGGAGCTGTTTTTT. It yields the protein CASSRTVTGELFF.

The chain joins TRBV20-1 to TRBJ1-2; D unresolved. CDR3 length: 16 amino acids. The germline V and J ends were trimmed by 0 bases and 0 bases, with 14 bases remaining between them. CDR1 is DFQATT, CDR2 SNEGSKA, per germline (reference sequence). CDR3 coding DNA: TGCAGTGCTAGAGATTTATTCACGATAGCTAACTATGGCTACACCTTC. Translated, it gives CSARDLFTIANYGYTF.

This chain uses TRBV6-1 with TRBJ1-4, with a possible D match to TRBD1 (6 bases). The V end was cut by 2 bases, the J end by 6 bases, with 16 bases between. Per germline, CDR1 MNHNS and CDR2 SASEGT. The CDR3 totals 16 residues. CDR3 amino acids: CASSEYWTEIDEKLFF. For the CDR3, the DNA is TGTGCCAGCAGTGAATACTGGACAGAGATAGATGAAAAACTGTTTTTT.

This clonotype was seen a few times. This chain connects TRBV20-1 to TRBJ2-3; TRBD2 aligns across 7 bases. The CDR3 contains 14 residues. Germline V gene sequence: CDR1 DFQATT, CDR2 SNEGSKA (reference sequence). J lost 2 bases, V lost 1 base, and 3 bases had no gene match. The CDR3 DNA reads as TGCAGTGCTAGAGTAGCGGGCGACACAGATACGCAGTATTTT. Amino acids: CSARVAGDTDTQYF.

The chain employs TRBV7-9 and TRBJ1-1; D remains ambiguous. The V end lost 3 bases, the J end lost 6 bases, and 8 bases lay between the germline ends. The length of the CDR3 is 12 residues. Germline assignment: CDR1 SEHNR and CDR2 FQNEAQ (reference sequence). CDR3 region: CASSFLQAEAFF. DNA for the CDR3: TGTGCCAGCAGCTTCCTTCAGGCTGAAGCTTTCTTT.

The chain joins TRBV19 to TRBJ1-2; a possible D gene is TRBD1 (5 bases). Germline V gene sequence: CDR1 LNHDA, CDR2 SQIVND (reference sequence). The CDR3 is 13 amino acids. V was clipped by 8 bases and J by 6 bases, with 16 bases between them. CDR3 coding DNA: TGTGCCAGTCTGGGGCTCTCGACTAATGGCTACACCTTC. This translates into CASLGLSTNGYTF.

Comments on this clonotype: Germline is not matched at one junction end, which may reflect a read error. The chain is built from TRBV5-6 and TRBJ2-1, with D perhaps matching TRBD2 (6 bases). This CDR3 spans 12 amino acids. The V gene's germline CDR1 is SGHDT and CDR2 YYEEEE. CDR3 region: CVSSLGGNEQFF. The CDR3 coding sequence is TGTGTCAGCAGCTTGGGGGGCAATGAGCAGTTCTTC.

This clonotype was counted only a few times. CDR3 DNA: TGTGCCACCAGTGAAGGGATGAGGGAGACCCAGTACTTC. This translates into CATSEGMRETQYF. The chain uses TRBV24-1 and TRBJ2-5; D remains ambiguous. V lost 4 bases to trimming and J lost 5 bases, with 10 bases between them. This CDR3 has 13 amino acids. Germline lookup yields CDR1 KGHDR and CDR2 SFDVKD.

The chain links TRBV29-1 to TRBJ2-7, with D tentatively TRBD1 (5 bases). Looked up from germline, CDR1 is SQVTM and CDR2 is ANQGSEA. Trimming took 5 bases from V and 3 from J, leaving 14 bases between them. The CDR3 length is 13 residues. CDR3 in DNA: TGCAGCGTTCGGACAACAAGCAACTACGAGCAGTACTTC. Translated, it gives CSVRTTSNYEQYF.

This clonotype has more than one count but fewer than ten. J is TRBJ2-5 and V is TRBV6-1; 11 positions agree with TRBD2. Germline assignment: CDR1 MNHNS and CDR2 SASEGT. The CDR3 covers 18 residues. The junction had 12 bases not matched to a gene; V was cut back by 5 bases and J by 1 base. The CDR3 loop is CASSSGLAVDQPQETQYF. The CDR3 DNA is TGTGCCAGCAGTTCGGGACTAGCGGTTGATCAACCCCAAGAGACCCAGTACTTC.

This clonotype appeared many times. The chain combines TRBV7-9 with TRBJ2-1; 14 nucleotides agree with TRBD2. Unmatched junction bases numbered 5, after V lost 1 base and J lost 0 bases. The length of the CDR3 is 19 residues. Looked up from germline, CDR1 is SEHNR and CDR2 is FQNEAQ (reference sequence). Written as DNA, the CDR3 is TGTGCCAGCAGCTTAGAGGGACTAGCGGGAGTGAGCTCCTACAATGAGCAGTTCTTC. Protein product: CASSLEGLAGVSSYNEQFF.

This chain connects TRBV5-8 to TRBJ1-5, with 7 bases aligning to TRBD1. Germline V gene sequence: CDR1 SGHTS, CDR2 YDEGEE. The CDR3 sequence is 15 residues long. The J segment lost 3 bases and the V segment lost 4 bases, leaving 7 bases of the junction unmatched. CDR3 loop: CASSAGTANNQPQHF. CDR3 coding DNA: TGTGCCAGCAGCGCCGGGACAGCTAACAATCAGCCCCAGCATTTT.

The J gene is TRBJ1-1, the V gene TRBV4-3; 12 bases agree with TRBD1. The CDR3 is 18 amino acids. The J segment lost 4 bases and the V segment lost 2 bases, leaving 11 bases of the junction unmatched. Germline CDR1 and CDR2: LGHNA and YSLEER. DNA of the CDR3: TGCGCCAGCAGCCAACTACTCGGGACAGGGGGCTTTGGCACTGAAGCTTTCTTT. Its protein is CASSQLLGTGGFGTEAFF.

This chain joins TRBV6-5 and TRBJ2-1, with D uncertain. This CDR3 is 13 amino acids long. Germline V gene data show CDR1 as MNHEY and CDR2 as SVGAGI. V dropped 3 bases and J dropped 6 bases, with 9 bases sitting between them. In nucleotides, the CDR3 is TGTGCCAGCAGTTATAAAGTGGGCAATGAGCAGTTCTTC. Amino acid sequence: CASSYKVGNEQFF.

Only a few counts were recorded for this clonotype. This chain connects TRBV27 to TRBJ2-3; D unclear. In germline, CDR1 is MNHEY, CDR2 SMNVEV (reference sequence). The CDR3 totals 14 residues. V was pared by 5 bases and J by 2 bases, with 11 bases between. This chain's CDR3 is CASSPEPNTDTQYF. DNA of the CDR3: TGTGCCAGCAGTCCCGAACCTAACACAGATACGCAGTATTTT.

This clonotype was seen repeatedly, ten times or more. The chain is built from TRBV7-2 and TRBJ2-2; TRBD2 is a possible D gene (5 bases). Germline loops: CDR1 SGHTA, CDR2 FQGNSA. CDR3 size: 14 residues. Deletions cut 6 bases from V and 4 bases from J, with 12 bases between. CDR3 in amino acids: CASSTGISTGELFF. The CDR3 bases are TGTGCCAGCAGTACCGGGATTTCCACCGGGGAGCTGTTTTTT.

This clonotype was recorded a few times. The chain joins TRBV27 to TRBJ2-3; 7 bases line up with TRBD1. Germline CDR1 reads MNHEY; CDR2 reads SMNVEV (reference sequence). J lost 10 bases, V lost 2 bases, and 0 bases had no gene match. The CDR3 runs 11 residues. CDR3 sequence (DNA): TGTGCCAGCAGTTTAGGACAGGCGCAGTATTTT. Translated: CASSLGQAQYF.